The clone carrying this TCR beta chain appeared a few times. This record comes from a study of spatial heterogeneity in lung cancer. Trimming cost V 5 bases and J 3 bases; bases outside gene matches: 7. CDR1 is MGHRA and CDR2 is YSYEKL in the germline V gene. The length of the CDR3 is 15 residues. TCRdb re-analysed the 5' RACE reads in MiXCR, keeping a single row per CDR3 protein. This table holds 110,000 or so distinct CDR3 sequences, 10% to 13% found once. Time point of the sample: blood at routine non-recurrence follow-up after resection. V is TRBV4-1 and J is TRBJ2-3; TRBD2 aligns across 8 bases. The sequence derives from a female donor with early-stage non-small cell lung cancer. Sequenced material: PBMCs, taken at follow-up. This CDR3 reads CASSSGAGGTDTQYF. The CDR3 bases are TGCGCCAGCAGCTCAGGGGCGGGAGGAACAGATACGCAGTATTTT.